Each of the 25 T cell receptor beta chains below was sequenced from the same sample in a study of cytomegalovirus exposure and HLA in healthy donors. Generated by immunoSEQ multiplex PCR, the TCRdb table keeps only in-frame clones and is missing some. This sample yields 110,000 to 150,000 clones, of which 91% are seen a single time; 0.6% to 0.85% belongs to the top ten. The specimen was PBMCs. These receptor sequences come from a man younger than 35 in good health and CMV-seronegative.

This rearrangement joins TRBV13 to TRBJ1-4; 9 bases match TRBD1. V shed 7 bases and J 8 bases; nucleotides not matched to a gene: 17. Germline CDR1 and CDR2: PRHDT and FYEKMQ (reference sequence). This CDR3 spans 17 amino acids. CDR3 DNA sequence: TGTGCCAGCACCACCCAAGACCCCGGGACAGGGCGAGAAAAACTGTTTTTT. Amino acid sequence: CASTTQDPGTGREKLFF.

This clone was seen once. The chain employs TRBV11-2 and TRBJ2-5; 11 bases line up with TRBD2. The CDR3 runs 15 residues. J lost 5 bases, V lost 7 bases, and 9 bases had no gene match. Germline CDR1 reads SGHAT; CDR2 reads FQNNGV. DNA for the CDR3: TGTGCCAGCACCGAAACTAGCGGGAGAGGGGAGACCCAGTACTTC. Translation gives CASTETSGRGETQYF.

The chain recombines TRBV5-1 with TRBJ1-1; 7 bases align to TRBD1. With 2 bases clipped from V and 7 bases from J, the junction kept 11 bases outside the gene matches. The CDR3 totals 15 residues. CDR1 and CDR2 (germline): SGHRS, YFSETQ. DNA for the CDR3: TGCGCCAGCAGCTTTACGGGCAGGGGGTATGGTGAAGCTTTCTTT. Its protein is CASSFTGRGYGEAFF.

The chain carries TRBV10-2 and TRBJ1-6; D gene unclear. The germline V and J ends were trimmed by 6 bases and 4 bases, with 16 bases remaining between them. The CDR3 is 16 residues long. From germline, CDR1 is WSHSY and CDR2 SAAADI. The CDR3 DNA reads TGCGCCAGCAGCCCCCGGGATAGAGCTTATAATTCACCCCTCCACTTT. As protein: CASSPRDRAYNSPLHF.

A single count supports this clone. The rearrangement links TRBV7-9 to TRBJ1-2; D is unclear. The CDR3 is made up of 13 amino acids. The germline V gene has CDR1 SEHNR and CDR2 FQNEAQ (reference sequence). Trimming took off 0 bases at V and 6 bases at J, with 8 bases between the two ends. For the CDR3, the DNA is TGTGCCAGCAGCTTAGCGAGTAAAAATGGCTACACCTTC. Amino acids: CASSLASKNGYTF.

The gene calls are TRBV6-6 and TRBJ2-7; 7 bases map to TRBD1. V gave up 8 bases and J gave up 8 bases; unmatched junction bases: 12. CDR3 length: 13 amino acids. Germline CDR1 reads MNHNY; CDR2 reads SVGAGI (reference sequence). The CDR3 region has the DNA TGTGCCAGCCAAGGGAGCCGGGACAGCAAGCAGTACGTC. Its translation: CASQGSRDSKQYV.

The rearrangement links TRBV7-9 to TRBJ2-1; weak D call: TRBD1 (7 bases). Trimming took off 5 bases at V and 9 bases at J, with 17 bases between the two ends. Germline loops: CDR1 SEHNR, CDR2 FQNEAQ (reference sequence). This CDR3 contains 14 residues. This CDR3 reads CASSRIRQGGEQFF. The CDR3 coding sequence is TGTGCCAGCAGCCGAATCCGACAGGGAGGTGAGCAGTTCTTC.

This chain joins TRBV6-1 and TRBJ2-7, with 8 bases that match TRBD1. The CDR3 sequence is 17 residues long. CDR1 MNHNS and CDR2 SASEGT come from the germline V gene. With 2 bases clipped from V and 2 bases from J, the junction kept 11 bases outside the gene matches. CDR3 protein: CASSEYSLTGAAYEQYV. In DNA, the CDR3 is TGTGCCAGCAGTGAATATTCTTTGACAGGGGCAGCCTACGAGCAGTACGTC.

This clone was seen a single time. The chain uses TRBV30 and TRBJ2-7; 9 positions match TRBD1. CDR3 size: 15 residues. CDR1 and CDR2 from the germline V gene are GTSNPN and SVGIG (reference sequence). V trimming: 0 bases; J trimming: 6 bases; junction bases outside the gene matches: 9. The CDR3 region is CAWSVLGQGVGEQYF. CDR3 nucleotide sequence: TGTGCCTGGAGTGTACTGGGACAGGGTGTCGGCGAGCAGTACTTC.

The genes are TRBV5-1 and TRBJ2-1; 11 bases are a match to TRBD2. The CDR3 contains 15 residues. Germline V gene sequence: CDR1 SGHRS, CDR2 YFSETQ. Germline trimming cut 1 base from V and 4 bases from J; bases unmatched to any gene: 1. The CDR3 spells CASSLIAGGYNEQFF. CDR3 nucleotide sequence: TGCGCCAGCAGCTTGATAGCGGGGGGGTACAATGAGCAGTTCTTC.

This chain joins TRBV4-1 and TRBJ2-3; tentatively, D is TRBD2 (5 bases). Germline assignment: CDR1 MGHRA and CDR2 YSYEKL. The ends were cut back, 3 bases at V and 3 bases at J, with 19 bases in the middle. The CDR3 consists of 17 residues. For the CDR3, the DNA is TGCGCCAGCAGCCACGACCCAGAAGGCGGGTTAACAGATACGCAGTATTTT. Translation gives CASSHDPEGGLTDTQYF.

This sequence joins TRBV9 and TRBJ2-2; 10 nucleotides match TRBD2. CDR1 and CDR2 from the germline V gene are SGDLS and YYNGEE. This CDR3 contains 16 residues. V lost 4 bases, J lost 4 bases, and 7 bases stayed unmatched. CDR3 in DNA: TGTGCCAGCAGCATTAGCGGGGGGCTGGTCACCGGGGAGCTGTTTTTT. Translated, it gives CASSISGGLVTGELFF.

This chain's CDR3 is CASSAGYGYTF. The CDR3 DNA follows: TGTGCCAGCAGTGCAGGGTATGGCTACACCTTC. V gene TRBV2 combines with J gene TRBJ1-2; D perhaps matches TRBD1 (5 bases). CDR3 length: 11 residues. Germline CDR1 is SNHLY and CDR2 is FYNNEI. Trimming removed 4 bases from V and 5 bases from J, with 5 bases in between.

The chain links TRBV9 to TRBJ2-6; TRBD1 aligns across 7 bases. V shed 3 bases and J 1 base; nucleotides not matched to a gene: 1. Looked up from germline, CDR1 is SGDLS and CDR2 is YYNGEE. CDR3 length: 15 residues. This CDR3 reads CASSGQGSGANVLTF. In nucleotides, the CDR3 is TGTGCCAGCAGCGGACAGGGATCTGGGGCCAACGTCCTGACTTTC.

This CDR3 reads CASSQPPGIYNEQFF. In DNA form, the CDR3 reads TGTGCCAGCAGCCAACCTCCAGGGATTTACAATGAGCAGTTCTTC. The chain has TRBV7-8 and TRBJ2-1, with a tentative D call TRBD1 (5 bases). The germline gives CDR1 SGHVS, CDR2 FQNEAQ. This CDR3 has 15 residues. Trimming removed 5 bases at V and 4 bases at J, with 15 bases between.

The CDR3 reads CASSGGRASDEQYF. CDR3 in DNA: TGTGCCAGCAGTGGGGGCAGAGCTTCCGACGAGCAGTACTTC. V gene TRBV6-1 combines with J gene TRBJ2-7; the D gene is possibly TRBD1 (5 bases). V was trimmed by 4 bases and J by 5 bases, leaving 15 bases between them. Germline assignment: CDR1 MNHNS and CDR2 SASEGT. The CDR3 spans 14 residues.

The V gene is TRBV9, the J gene TRBJ2-2; D gene unclear. Germline values: CDR1 SGDLS, CDR2 YYNGEE. The CDR3 sequence is 15 residues long. With 0 bases removed from V and 4 bases from J, the gap between germline ends came to 10 bases. The CDR3 here is CASSVATGGTGELFF. In DNA, the CDR3 is TGTGCCAGCAGCGTAGCTACGGGTGGCACCGGGGAGCTGTTTTTT. Filled out from reference TRBV9 and TRBJ2-2, the complete variable domain reads DSGVTQTPKHLITATGQRVTLRCSPRSGDLSVYWYQQSLDQGLQFLIQYYNGEERAKGNILERFSAQQFPDLHSELNLSSLELGDSALYFCASSVATGGTGELFFGEGSRLTVL.

V is TRBV29-1 and J is TRBJ2-3; the match to TRBD1 covers 11 bases. Germline trimming cut 1 base from V and 4 bases from J; bases unmatched to any gene: 7. The germline gives CDR1 SQVTM, CDR2 ANQGSEA. The CDR3 totals 16 residues. The DNA of the CDR3 is TGCAGCGTTGAAGGGTCGGACAGGGGGCTTTCAGATACGCAGTATTTT. Its translation: CSVEGSDRGLSDTQYF.

This clone occurred a few times. The rearrangement uses TRBV7-9 and TRBJ1-5; D possibly corresponds to TRBD1 (6 bases). CDR1 and CDR2 (germline): SEHNR, FQNEAQ (reference sequence). The CDR3 runs to 13 residues. Trimming removed 5 bases at V and 7 bases at J, with 12 bases between. The CDR3 region has the DNA TGTGCCAGCAGCGTAACAGGGATCCAGCCCCAGCATTTT. This codes for CASSVTGIQPQHF.

In its sample, this clone was seen once. The chain carries TRBV11-2 and TRBJ2-2; a possible D gene is TRBD1 (5 bases). Trimming took off 5 bases at V and 6 bases at J, with 19 bases between the two ends. The CDR3 totals 16 residues. Germline CDR1 and CDR2: SGHAT and FQNNGV. DNA of the CDR3: TGTGCCAGCAGCCCCTGGGGCCGTATTGGTGCCGGGGAGCTGTTTTTT. Its translation is CASSPWGRIGAGELFF.

The chain combines TRBV4-2 with TRBJ1-2; 9 bases are a match to TRBD1. Germline loops: CDR1 LGHNA, CDR2 YNFKEQ. This CDR3 is 16 amino acids long. V was clipped by 0 bases and J by 4 bases; unmatched bases: 6. CDR3 amino acids: CASSQEWTGDLYGYTF. CDR3 nucleotides: TGTGCCAGCAGCCAAGAATGGACAGGGGATCTCTATGGCTACACCTTC.

This rearrangement joins TRBV5-1 to TRBJ1-1; 7 bases are shared with TRBD1. Germline V gene lookup returns CDR1 SGHRS and CDR2 YFSETQ. This CDR3 is built from 14 residues. After removal of 3 bases from V and 5 bases from J, the junction contained 7 bases not matched to a gene. The CDR3 protein is CASSSGQRLTEAFF. The DNA for the CDR3 is TGCGCCAGCAGCTCGGGACAGAGACTTACTGAAGCTTTCTTT.

The rearrangement links TRBV11-2 to TRBJ2-2, with 9 nucleotides matching TRBD1. The trim removed 5 bases at V and 2 bases at J, leaving 12 bases unmatched. The germline CDR1 and CDR2 sequences are SGHAT and FQNNGV. The CDR3 has 18 residues. CDR3 residues: CASSTPGTGFGNTGELFF. For the CDR3, the DNA is TGTGCCAGCAGCACTCCCGGGACAGGGTTTGGTAACACCGGGGAGCTGTTTTTT.

This chain connects TRBV11-3 to TRBJ2-2, with 7 bases aligning to TRBD2. The junction had 12 bases not matched to a gene; V was cut back by 5 bases and J by 6 bases. The CDR3 contains 16 residues. The V gene's germline CDR1 is SGHNT and CDR2 YENEEA. The CDR3 DNA reads TGTGCCAGCAGCCGGGGGGACTCCAACGTACCCGGGGAGCTGTTTTTT. The encoded protein is CASSRGDSNVPGELFF. Supplemented by reference TRBV11-3 and TRBJ2-2, the full variable domain reads EAGVVQSPRYKIIEKKQPVAFWCNPISGHNTLYWYLQNLGQGPELLIRYENEEAVDDSQLPKDRFSAERLKGVDSTLKIQPAELGDSAVYLCASSRGDSNVPGELFFGEGSRLTVL.

The V and J genes are TRBV11-1 and TRBJ1-3; 8 nucleotides agree with TRBD1. Per the germline V gene, CDR1 is SGHAT and CDR2 is FQDESV (reference sequence). CDR3 length: 15 residues. V was pared by 5 bases and J by 4 bases, with 7 bases of the junction left unmatched. The DNA of the CDR3 is TGTGCCAGCAGCCAGGACAGGGCTGACGGAAACACCATATATTTT. Protein: CASSQDRADGNTIYF.